This T cell receptor beta chain appears in the sequencing data of a study of T cell responses to AZD1222 COVID-19 vaccine. The CDR3 spans 14 residues. Germline loops: CDR1 SNHLY, CDR2 FYNNEI. V was cut by 1 base and J by 7 bases, with 11 bases left in between. Profiled with immunoSEQ multiplex PCR; TCRdb holds only in-frame clones, not every one. The table shows around 130,000 clones, with approximately 90% occurring only once. Study findings and constraints: A mostly white British donor set with more females was recruited, and clonal diversity was possibly underestimated. Sampled repertoires all dated from after the peak T cell response.

Comments on this clone: The target antigen is unknown.

The gene calls are TRBV2 and TRBJ2-1; D is ambiguous. The sample here was peripheral blood, taken 28 days after the second dose of the MenACWY control vaccine. The source is an adult who received the MenACWY meningococcal vaccine as a control. As DNA, the CDR3 is TGTGCCAGCAGTGAAGATTTATACTCAAATGAGCAGTTCTTC. Residues: CASSEDLYSNEQFF.